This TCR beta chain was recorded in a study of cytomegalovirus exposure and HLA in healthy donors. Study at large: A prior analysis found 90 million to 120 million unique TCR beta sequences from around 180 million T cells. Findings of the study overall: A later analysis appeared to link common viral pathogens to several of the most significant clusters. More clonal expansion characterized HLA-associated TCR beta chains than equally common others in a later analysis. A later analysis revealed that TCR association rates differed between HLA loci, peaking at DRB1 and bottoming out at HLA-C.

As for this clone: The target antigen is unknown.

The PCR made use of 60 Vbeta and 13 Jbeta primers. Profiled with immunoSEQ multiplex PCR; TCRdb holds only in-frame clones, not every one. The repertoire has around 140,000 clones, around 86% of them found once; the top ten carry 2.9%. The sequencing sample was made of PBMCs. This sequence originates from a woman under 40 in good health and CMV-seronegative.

CDR3 sequence: CASSLRASGRGSSTDTQYF. The CDR3 DNA reads as TGTGCCAGCAGCTTACGGGCTAGCGGGAGGGGATCTAGCACAGATACGCAGTATTTT. This chain joins TRBV13 and TRBJ2-3; 12 bases agree with TRBD2. The V gene's germline CDR1 is PRHDT and CDR2 FYEKMQ (reference sequence). The CDR3 has 19 residues. J lost 0 bases, V lost 2 bases, and 9 bases had no gene match.